This T cell receptor beta chain was obtained from a study of shared clonotypes between healthy human individuals. Study summary: Donors were a couple of women and a few men aged 18 to 49. Study results and limitations: The sampled material consisted only of blood, and tissue repertoires are likely to differ. Incompleteness in sorted-subset sequencing, despite large depth, was shown by rarefaction. Shared across a handful of donors were 4% to 6% of the naive CD4 clonotypes.

For this clone: Its antigen is unidentified.

Positively selected for CCR7, the CD45RO-negative cells used as naive CD8 cells excluded terminally differentiated effector memory CD45RA+ cells. The CDR3 extends over 17 amino acids. Trimming took 1 base from V and 0 from J, leaving 10 bases between them. The germline CDR1 and CDR2 sequences are MGHRA and YSYEKL. The protocol was immunoSEQ multiplex PCR, while the TCRdb copy is restricted to in-frame clones and leaves out a portion. This table holds about 2,200,000 clones, 93% found once. Sequencing input: naive CD8+ T cells from PBMCs. The rearrangement joins TRBV4-1 to TRBJ2-6, with D possibly matching TRBD2 (6 bases). The sequence was obtained from a man between 18 and 29 years old in good health. Some clones in this sample may be carry-over from other donors' samples. The CDR3 DNA reads as TGCGCCAGCAGCCAAGTTGGGAGGAGCTCTGGGGCCAACGTCCTGACTTTC. This encodes CASSQVGRSSGANVLTF.